The present entry profiles one T cell receptor (beta chain) with its context. Other DNA sequences within the sample encode an identical CDR3. This entry belongs to a study of Ad26.COV2.S vaccination and SARS-CoV-2 variants. Sample treatment: about 20 received Ad26.COV2.S at low or high dose, single or two shots; 5 received placebo; per-sample allocation not given. It was on day 63 after the first vaccine or placebo injection that samples were taken. Clones were read by immunoSEQ multiplex PCR, and TCRdb kept only the in-frame ones, dropping some. Of some 480,000 clones listed, approximately 88% are singletons. CDR1 is MDHEN and CDR2 is SYDVKM in the germline V gene. The CDR3 sequence is 12 residues long. V lost 1 base and J 7 bases, leaving 5 bases between the germline ends.

The rearrangement links TRBV28 to TRBJ1-5; D not certain. This clonotype originated in a person between 18 and 65 years old who received the Ad26.COV2.S COVID-19 vaccine or a placebo. Sequenced here: peripheral blood, sampled in a trial of Ad26.COV2.S vaccine versus placebo. This CDR3 reads CASSLLAQPQHF. The CDR3 bases are TGTGCCAGCAGTTTATTGGCCCAGCCCCAGCATTTT.